This T cell receptor beta chain was identified during a study of post-analysis software for immune sequencing data. Regarding the study as a whole: Samples made in the same batch grouped tightly together by F measure. Comparison of patients with controls showed 4 to 6 TRBV segments more frequent in patients, TRBV5-6, TRBV5-1 and TRBV20-1 among them. Controls had significantly higher normalized Chao1 diversity than multiple sclerosis patients.

Points on this clonotype: Its antigen is unknown. The junction shows a germline mismatch at one end, possibly a read error.

This CDR3 has 12 residues. Germline loops: CDR1 SEHNR, CDR2 FQNEAQ (reference sequence). TCR beta cDNA libraries included unique molecular identifiers. Each batch of roughly 0.95 to 10 million T cells produced 400,000 to 650,000 cDNA molecules. Each CDR3 protein gets one entry after TCRdb re-called the PCR reads with MiXCR. This sample carries approximately 400,000 distinct CDR3 sequences, less than 40% of them seen once, and the ten largest clones take about an eighth. The sequence was collected from a girl aged 10-17 years with multiple sclerosis. Sequencing used blood. The chain carries TRBV7-9 and TRBJ2-5; D is unclear. The CDR3 bases are TGTTCCAGCACCCCGCAGGCGGAGACCCAGTACTTC. It is translated as CSSTPQAETQYF.